This is a list of T cell receptor beta chains from one sample in a study of cytomegalovirus exposure and HLA in healthy donors. Repertoires were generated with immunoSEQ multiplex PCR, while TCRdb's copy carries only in-frame clones and drops some. The repertoire holds about 130,000 clones, with over 85% as singletons. Sequenced sample: PBMCs. The receptor set was obtained from a man aged 25 to 40 in good health and CMV-seronegative. CDR3s include the opening cysteine and the closing phenylalanine or tryptophan. Each record gives: CDR3 DNA, CDR3 protein, J gene, V gene, D gene, clone size. The D gene is left open where the match is weak. Only some rows state a clone size, as once, few, many or a class for expanded clones.

TGTGCCAGCAGCCGCGGGGCTTATTTCGAGTCTCGGTTATATGGCTACACCTTC | CASSRGAYFESRLYGYTF | TRBJ1-2 | TRBV7-9 | - | -
TGCAGCGTTGACAGGGGGTTCGGGGAGCTGTTTTTT | CSVDRGFGELFF | TRBJ2-2 | TRBV29-1 | TRBD1 | -
TGTGCCACCAGCCCATGGGGGGGGCGGGGCACAGATACGCAGTATTTT | CATSPWGGRGTDTQYF | TRBJ2-3 | TRBV15 | - | -
TGTGCCAGCAGCCCGGTCCTCAACTATGGCTACACCTTC | CASSPVLNYGYTF | TRBJ1-2 | TRBV5-6 | - | -
TGTGCCAGCAGGGGGGACAGGAGGGAGACCCAGTACTTC | CASRGDRRETQYF | TRBJ2-5 | TRBV27 | TRBD1 | -
TGTGCCAGCAGCTTCCGGGACAGGGGGAAGACCCAGTACTTC | CASSFRDRGKTQYF | TRBJ2-5 | TRBV7-2 | TRBD1 | -
TGTGCCAGCAGCTCCAGGGCGTCCTACGAGCAGTACTTC | CASSSRASYEQYF | TRBJ2-7 | TRBV2 | - | -
TGTGCCAGCAGCCAAGATTCAATGGGGGCCACGTACAATGAGCAGTTCTTC | CASSQDSMGATYNEQFF | TRBJ2-1 | TRBV4-2 | - | -
TGTGCCAGCAGTCGAGGACTAGCGGGGGACACAGATACGCAGTATTTT | CASSRGLAGDTDTQYF | TRBJ2-3 | TRBV5-4 | TRBD2 | -
TGTGCCAGCAGCCAAGATGGGGGGAGAGGATCACCCCTCCACTTT | CASSQDGGRGSPLHF | TRBJ1-6 | TRBV4-2 | - | -
TGCGCCAGCAGCCAAGAGCACCACGGACAGGGGAAAAACATTCAGTACTTC | CASSQEHHGQGKNIQYF | TRBJ2-4 | TRBV4-1 | TRBD1 | -
TGCGCCAGCAGCCAAGAGCGGGACAGGGGGCAACGAGAGCAGTACTTC | CASSQERDRGQREQYF | TRBJ2-7 | TRBV4-1 | TRBD1 | -
TGTGCCAGCCGGGACAGGGGGGACTACAATGAGCAGTTCTTC | CASRDRGDYNEQFF | TRBJ2-1 | TRBV27 | TRBD1 | -
TGTGCCAGCAGGAAGACAGGGGGCGCCCATGGCTACACCTTC | CASRKTGGAHGYTF | TRBJ1-2 | TRBV6-1 | TRBD1 | few
TGTGCCAGCAGCTCGGGGACTAGCGGCAAAGAGACCCAGTACTTC | CASSSGTSGKETQYF | TRBJ2-5 | TRBV11-2 | TRBD2 | -
TGCGCCAGCAGTATAGCGGGGGGTTCCGAGCAGTACTTC | CASSIAGGSEQYF | TRBJ2-7 | TRBV10-2 | TRBD2 | -
TGTGCCAGTAGCCTCCCCCGTCCCCTCTATGGCTACACCTTC | CASSLPRPLYGYTF | TRBJ1-2 | TRBV19 | - | -
TGCAGCGTTGAAGATGGTGGAGCGGGAACTCAGCCCCAGCATTTT | CSVEDGGAGTQPQHF | TRBJ1-5 | TRBV29-1 | - | once
TGCGCCAGCAGCCCTGTAGATAACTGGCGGGGGGGCCGAGAGACCCAGTACTTC | CASSPVDNWRGGRETQYF | TRBJ2-5 | TRBV5-1 | TRBD2 | -
TGTGCTAGCAGCCGGGACAGGGGCTACGAGCAGTACTTC | CASSRDRGYEQYF | TRBJ2-7 | TRBV7-7 | TRBD1 | -
TGTGCCAGCAGCACCTCCGGGACATCCTACAATGAGCAGTTCTTC | CASSTSGTSYNEQFF | TRBJ2-1 | TRBV5-4 | - | -
TGTGCCAGCAGTTCAGGGCGAACCGGGGAGCTGTTTTTT | CASSSGRTGELFF | TRBJ2-2 | TRBV6-1 | - | -
TGTGCCAGCAGCGACAACTACGAGCAGTACTTC | CASSDNYEQYF | TRBJ2-7 | TRBV6-5 | - | -
TGTGCCAGTAGTATAGGTTCGCCAGATATAACTCACTATAATGAAAAACTGTTTTTT | CASSIGSPDITHYNEKLFF | TRBJ1-4 | TRBV19 | - | once
TGTGCCAGCAGCTCCGGGACTAGCGGCACAGATACGCAGTATTTT | CASSSGTSGTDTQYF | TRBJ2-3 | TRBV11-2 | TRBD2 | once
TGCGCCAGCAGCCAGGGACAGGGTAATGAAAAACTGTTTTTT | CASSQGQGNEKLFF | TRBJ1-4 | TRBV5-1 | TRBD1 | -
TGTGCCAGCAGCCCTAGACAGGGAGCGACTGGAAACACCATATATTTT | CASSPRQGATGNTIYF | TRBJ1-3 | TRBV7-9 | TRBD1 | -
TGTGCCAGCTCGTCGACAGGGGGCGCGGATGAGCAGTTCTTC | CASSSTGGADEQFF | TRBJ2-1 | TRBV18 | TRBD1 | -
TGTGCCAGCAGCTTAGCGCTGAGTACAGGGGATCAGCCCCAGCATTTT | CASSLALSTGDQPQHF | TRBJ1-5 | TRBV7-9 | TRBD1 | -
TGTGCCAGCAGCAAAACCCCGGGACAGGGGATTTCCTACGAGCAGTACTTC | CASSKTPGQGISYEQYF | TRBJ2-7 | TRBV7-9 | TRBD1 | -
TGTGCCAGCAGTGCCCGACTAGCGTCTAGCACAGATACGCAGTATTTT | CASSARLASSTDTQYF | TRBJ2-3 | TRBV25-1 | TRBD2 | -
TGTGCCAGCAGCTTAGGACAAGTAACTAATGAAAAACTGTTTTTT | CASSLGQVTNEKLFF | TRBJ1-4 | TRBV7-9 | - | -
TGTGCCACCAGCAGAGATGGCGGGGGACAGGGGCGTCGGACGCAGTATTTT | CATSRDGGGQGRRTQYF | TRBJ2-3 | TRBV15 | TRBD1 | -
TGCGCCAGCAGCCGGGACAGGGTGGGGGAGCAGTACTTC | CASSRDRVGEQYF | TRBJ2-7 | TRBV5-1 | TRBD1 | -
TGCGCCAGCAGCTTGGTAGGGGTCGAGCAGTACTTC | CASSLVGVEQYF | TRBJ2-7 | TRBV5-1 | - | -
TGTGCCAGCAGCTTAGGGCTAGCGGGGGCTTGGAGGGAGACCCAGTACTTC | CASSLGLAGAWRETQYF | TRBJ2-5 | TRBV7-8 | TRBD2 | -
TGCGCCAGCAGCTTGTTTGCGGGACAGACGTCCTACGAGCAGTACTTC | CASSLFAGQTSYEQYF | TRBJ2-7 | TRBV5-1 | - | -
TGTGCCAGCAAGGCCCCAGGGTTGGAGACCCAGTACTTC | CASKAPGLETQYF | TRBJ2-5 | TRBV28 | - | -
TGCGCCAGCAGTGCAGGGGGAGTCGGGGCCAACGTCCTGACTTTC | CASSAGGVGANVLTF | TRBJ2-6 | TRBV10-2 | TRBD1 | -
TGTGCCAGCAGTCCTAGCGGGGGGTTGTCCTACAATGAGCAGTTCTTC | CASSPSGGLSYNEQFF | TRBJ2-1 | TRBV27 | TRBD2 | -